This T cell receptor (beta chain) is drawn from a study of blood T cell repertoires in COVID-19. Study as a whole: Both acute and convalescent COVID-19 samples were obtained from the United States, Italy and Spain.

The CDR3 runs 16 residues. CDR1 and CDR2 (germline): SGHRS, YFSETQ. Trimming removed 0 bases at V and 0 bases at J, with 10 bases between. Some clones are missing from TCRdb's copy, which holds only in-frame ones; the method was immunoSEQ multiplex PCR. The data contain hundreds of thousands of clones, around 84% of them singletons. V gene TRBV5-1 combines with J gene TRBJ1-3, with D unclear. The specimen was PBMCs or T cells enriched from blood (not recorded which). This sequence originates from a man aged 25-40 years with acute COVID-19. DNA of the CDR3: TGCGCCAGCAGCTTGGCCCACGACTTCTCTGGAAACACCATATATTTT. This encodes CASSLAHDFSGNTIYF.